These 14 T cell receptor beta chains were sequenced from one sample in a study of blood T cell repertoires in COVID-19. Measured with immunoSEQ multiplex PCR; TCRdb has only the in-frame clones, and not every one. This sample has under 250,000 clones, with 83% found just once. Sequenced sample: PBMCs or T cells enriched from blood (not recorded which). The receptors were sampled from a woman between 40 and 55 years old who had been exposed to COVID-19.

The chain has TRBV5-8 and TRBJ2-1, with 9 bases lining up with TRBD1. This CDR3 spans 20 amino acids. J gave up 0 bases and V 4 bases, and 17 bases lay outside the gene matches. Germline CDR1 is SGHTS and CDR2 is YDEGEE. DNA of the CDR3: TGTGCCAGCAGCCCGCCCCCCGGGACAGGGAGGGAGGGCTCCTACAATGAGCAGTTCTTC. Translating it yields CASSPPPGTGREGSYNEQFF. Supplemented by reference TRBV5-8 and TRBJ2-1, the full variable domain reads EAGVTQSPTHLIKTRGQQATLRCSPISGHTSVYWYQQALGLGLQFLLWYDEGEERNRGNFPPRFSGRQFPNYSSELNVNALELEDSALYLCASSPPPGTGREGSYNEQFFGPGTRLTVL.

The chain recombines TRBV27 with TRBJ1-6; TRBD1 might be the D (5 bases). Trimming pared 6 bases from V and 3 bases from J, leaving 12 bases between. This CDR3 has 15 residues. Germline values: CDR1 MNHEY, CDR2 SMNVEV (reference sequence). CDR3 sequence: CASRPRQLYNSPLHF. The CDR3 DNA reads as TGTGCCAGCAGGCCCCGACAGCTCTATAATTCACCCCTCCACTTT.

V and J are TRBV5-8 and TRBJ2-1; possible D gene TRBD2, 6 bases. V lost 3 bases, J lost 10 bases, and 17 bases lay in between. Per the germline V gene, CDR1 is SGHTS and CDR2 is YDEGEE. The CDR3 extends over 14 amino acids. Here the CDR3 reads CASSSPLALGEQFF. For the CDR3, the DNA is TGTGCCAGCAGCTCCCCACTAGCCCTCGGAGAGCAGTTCTTC.

The chain links TRBV7-9 to TRBJ1-4; unclear D gene. The CDR3 runs to 16 residues. Deletions cut 4 bases from V and 5 bases from J, with 17 bases between. The germline gives CDR1 SEHNR, CDR2 FQNEAQ (reference sequence). The CDR3 bases are TGTGCCAGCAGCTCGTATGAGGCCGAGCGCAATGAAAAACTGTTTTTT. Translating gives CASSSYEAERNEKLFF.

The rearrangement joins TRBV10-3 to TRBJ1-2; a weak D match, TRBD1 (5 bases). Per the germline V gene, CDR1 is ENHRY and CDR2 is SYGVKD. Trimming took 3 bases from V and 6 from J, leaving 14 bases between them. This CDR3 spans 14 amino acids. The CDR3, as DNA: TGTGCCATCAGTGACGAGCAGGGTGGAAATGGCTACACCTTC. Its protein product is CAISDEQGGNGYTF.

This chain links TRBV6-4 with TRBJ2-1; TRBD1 is a possible D gene (6 bases). The CDR3 sequence is 15 residues long. CDR1 is MRHNA, CDR2 SNTAGT, per germline. V lost 2 bases and J lost 8, with 16 bases in between. The CDR3: CASSDMAGEGYEQFF. In nucleotides, the CDR3 is TGTGCCAGCAGTGACATGGCAGGGGAAGGTTATGAGCAGTTCTTC.

V gene TRBV4-1 combines with J gene TRBJ1-5, with D perhaps TRBD1 (6 bases). V lost 6 bases to trimming and J lost 5 bases, with 17 bases between them. This CDR3 region has 15 residues. From germline, CDR1 is MGHRA and CDR2 YSYEKL. DNA for the CDR3: TGCGCCAGCAGTCTGGACAGTCCCGCCCATCAGCCCCAGCATTTT. Protein sequence: CASSLDSPAHQPQHF.

The CDR3 nucleotides are TGTGCCAGCAGAACACCCGGGAGGTGGACCTACGAGCAGTACTTC. This gives the protein CASRTPGRWTYEQYF. The chain carries TRBV6-5 and TRBJ2-7; TRBD2 matches at 7 bases. The CDR3 is 15 residues long. V lost 6 bases to trimming and J lost 2 bases; unmatched junction nucleotides: 10. CDR1 and CDR2 from the germline V gene are MNHEY and SVGAGI.

This clone is a singleton in its sample. The V call is TRBV11-1, the J call TRBJ1-1; TRBD1 matches at 7 bases. This CDR3 is 14 amino acids long. Germline V gene sequence: CDR1 SGHAT, CDR2 FQDESV (reference sequence). Unmatched junction bases numbered 7, after V lost 5 bases and J lost 4 bases. As DNA, the CDR3 is TGTGCCAGCAGCGCCGGACAGGAGATCACTGAAGCTTTCTTT. Translating it yields CASSAGQEITEAFF.

This sequence joins TRBV11-2 and TRBJ2-7, with D perhaps matching TRBD1 (6 bases). This CDR3 is 14 amino acids long. V gave up 7 bases and J gave up 6 bases, with 19 bases separating them. Germline lookup yields CDR1 SGHAT and CDR2 FQNNGV. The CDR3 is CASTNYRESVEQYF. The CDR3 coding sequence is TGTGCCAGCACAAACTACAGGGAATCCGTCGAGCAGTACTTC.

V is TRBV19 and J is TRBJ2-5, with 10 bases that match TRBD2. Looked up from germline, CDR1 is LNHDA and CDR2 is SQIVND (reference sequence). J gave up 2 bases and V 6 bases, and 6 bases lay outside the gene matches. CDR3 length: 15 amino acids. CDR3: CASSRSGGSQETQYF. In nucleotides, the CDR3 is TGTGCCAGTAGCCGTAGCGGGGGGTCACAAGAGACCCAGTACTTC.

The J gene is TRBJ1-4, the V gene TRBV19; no firm D call. The CDR3 is 13 amino acids. Germline CDR1 is LNHDA and CDR2 is SQIVND (reference sequence). With 7 bases removed from V and 4 bases from J, the gap between germline ends came to 10 bases. CDR3 nucleotide sequence: TGTGCCAGTACCTCGCGTGTTAATGAAAAACTGTTTTTT. It specifies CASTSRVNEKLFF.

The count of this clone is one. The rearrangement joins TRBV5-8 to TRBJ1-5; D possibly corresponds to TRBD1 (5 bases). This CDR3 is 14 amino acids long. The germline gives CDR1 SGHTS, CDR2 YDEGEE. V lost 2 bases, J lost 4 bases, and 10 bases lay in between. The CDR3 coding sequence is TGTGCCAGCAGCTTTCAGGGCCAAAATCAGCCCCAGCATTTT. This gives the protein CASSFQGQNQPQHF.

V and J are TRBV7-3 and TRBJ2-7; D is unresolved. V shed 2 bases and J shed 3 bases, with 8 bases lying between them. Germline-derived CDR1 and CDR2 are SGHTA and FQGTGA. This CDR3 has 13 amino acids. CDR3 DNA: TGTGCCAGCAGCTTATACAGAAACTACGAGCAGTACTTC. As protein: CASSLYRNYEQYF.